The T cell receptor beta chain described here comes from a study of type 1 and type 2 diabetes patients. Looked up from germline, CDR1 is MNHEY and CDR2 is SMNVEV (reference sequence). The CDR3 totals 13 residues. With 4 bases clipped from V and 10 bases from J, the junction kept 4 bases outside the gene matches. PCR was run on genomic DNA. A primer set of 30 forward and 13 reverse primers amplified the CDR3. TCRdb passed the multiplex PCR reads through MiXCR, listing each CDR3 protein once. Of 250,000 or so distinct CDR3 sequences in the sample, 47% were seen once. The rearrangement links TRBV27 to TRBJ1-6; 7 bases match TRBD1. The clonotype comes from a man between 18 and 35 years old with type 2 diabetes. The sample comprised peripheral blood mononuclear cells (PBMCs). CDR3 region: CASSWDRYSPLHF. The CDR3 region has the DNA TGTGCCAGCAGTTGGGACAGATACTCACCCCTCCACTTT.